Below are 18 T cell receptor beta chains sequenced from a single sample in a study of shared clonotypes between healthy human individuals. The table came from immunoSEQ multiplex PCR; TCRdb's copy has only in-frame clones and leaves some out. Of hundreds of thousands of clones listed, roughly three quarters are singletons. Material: PBMCs. The receptors were sampled from a woman in her thirties or forties in good health. Some clones in this sample may be carry-over from other donors' samples.

On this clone itself: The same CDR3 can be traced to other DNA sequences in this sample. The chain uses TRBV5-1 and TRBJ2-3; 9 bases match TRBD2. The germline CDR1 and CDR2 sequences are SGHRS and YFSETQ. V lost 4 bases, J lost 6 bases, and 6 bases stayed unmatched. This CDR3 has 14 residues. CDR3 region: CASSPGLASDTQYF. CDR3 bases: TGCGCCAGCAGCCCGGGACTAGCCAGCGATACGCAGTATTTT. The full variable domain, in which reference TRBV5-1 and TRBJ2-3 provide the parts outside the CDR3, is KAGVTQTPRYLIKTRGQQVTLSCSPISGHRSVSWYQQTPGQGLQFLFEYFSETQRNKGNFPGRFSGRQFSNSRSEMNVSTLELGDSALYLCASSPGLASDTQYFGPGTRLTVL.

This clone was recorded once. The V and J genes are TRBV7-9 and TRBJ1-3; no firm D call. V lost 0 bases to trimming and J lost 0 bases, with 6 bases between them. CDR3 length equals 15 residues. CDR1 and CDR2 (germline): SEHNR, FQNEAQ (reference sequence). The CDR3 here is CASSLAEGSGNTIYF. CDR3 in DNA: TGTGCCAGCAGCTTAGCCGAAGGCTCTGGAAACACCATATATTTT. The full variable domain, in which reference TRBV7-9 and TRBJ1-3 provide the parts outside the CDR3, is DTGVSQNPRHKITKRGQNVTFRCDPISEHNRLYWYRQTLGQGPEFLTYFQNEAQLEKSRLLSDRFSAERPKGSFSTLEIQRTEQGDSAMYLCASSLAEGSGNTIYFGEGSWLTVV.

The sample holds one count of this clone. The chain joins TRBV7-3 to TRBJ2-1; 8 bases line up with TRBD2. CDR3 length: 15 amino acids. Looked up from germline, CDR1 is SGHTA and CDR2 is FQGTGA. V shed 4 bases and J 2 bases; nucleotides not matched to a gene: 4. CDR3 sequence (DNA): TGTGCCAGCAGCTCGCCCGGGGGGGCCTACAATGAGCAGTTCTTC. Its translation is CASSSPGGAYNEQFF. Looking up the rest from reference TRBV7-3 and TRBJ2-1 gives the full variable domain: GAGVSQTPSNKVTEKGKYVELRCDPISGHTALYWYRQSLGQGPEFLIYFQGTGAADDSGLPNDRFFAVRPEGSVSTLKIQRTERGDSAVYLCASSSPGGAYNEQFFGPGTRLTVL.

This chain links TRBV11-2 with TRBJ2-7; TRBD2 matches 11 bases. Germline V CDR1 and CDR2: SGHAT, FQNNGV. Trimming cost V 0 bases and J 1 base; bases outside gene matches: 2. CDR3 length: 16 residues. The CDR3 bases are TGTGCCAGCAGCTTAGAGAGACTAGCGGGATCCTACGAGCAGTACTTC. This encodes CASSLERLAGSYEQYF.

The gene calls are TRBV5-4 and TRBJ1-1; no reliable D call. Looked up from germline, CDR1 is SGHNT and CDR2 is YYREEE (reference sequence). This CDR3 is built from 15 residues. The V and J ends lost 2 bases and 4 bases respectively, with 15 bases between them. The CDR3 DNA reads as TGTGCCAGCAGCTTCGGGTCACAGTATTTCACTGAAGCTTTCTTT. The encoded protein is CASSFGSQYFTEAFF.

The chain is built from TRBV25-1 and TRBJ2-7; TRBD1 matches at 9 bases. The germline gives CDR1 MGHDK, CDR2 SYGVNS. This CDR3 region has 15 residues. V gave up 2 bases and J gave up 6 bases; unmatched junction bases: 8. Written as DNA, the CDR3 is TGTGCCAGCAGTGAAAGTGGGAGGGACAGGGTCGAGCAGTACTTC. It specifies CASSESGRDRVEQYF.

The chain is built from TRBV6-1 and TRBJ1-2; D remains unclear. Germline loops: CDR1 MNHNS, CDR2 SASEGT. The CDR3 runs to 13 residues. The V gene lost 0 bases and the J gene lost 8 bases, with 10 bases spanning the gap. For the CDR3, the DNA is TGTGCCAGCAGTGAAGCGCTTTTGGGGGGCTACACCTTC. Amino acid sequence: CASSEALLGGYTF.

This chain joins TRBV19 and TRBJ2-1, with 8 nucleotides matching TRBD1. The CDR3 is made up of 15 amino acids. The junction had 5 bases not matched to a gene; V was cut back by 3 bases and J by 4 bases. Germline V gene lookup returns CDR1 LNHDA and CDR2 SQIVND (reference sequence). The CDR3 coding sequence is TGTGCCAGTAGTATCCAGGGGGCGTTTTACAATGAGCAGTTCTTC. Its translation: CASSIQGAFYNEQFF.

The chain couples TRBV5-1 to TRBJ2-5; D remains unclear. Trimming pared 2 bases from V and 5 bases from J, leaving 13 bases between. Looked up from germline, CDR1 is SGHRS and CDR2 is YFSETQ. This CDR3 has 14 amino acids. CDR3 nucleotides: TGCGCCAGCAGCTTTAGTGGGGTTGGGGAGACCCAGTACTTC. Translation gives CASSFSGVGETQYF.

V usage is TRBV30 and J usage is TRBJ2-7; D not resolved. Per germline, CDR1 GTSNPN and CDR2 SVGIG (reference sequence). The CDR3 totals 13 residues. Trimming removed 5 bases from V and 5 bases from J, with 16 bases in between. CDR3 sequence: CAWGPANSNEQYF. The CDR3 DNA follows: TGTGCCTGGGGGCCGGCGAACTCTAACGAGCAGTACTTC.

The chain recombines TRBV9 with TRBJ2-5; TRBD1 is a possible D gene (5 bases). The germline V gene encodes CDR1 SGDLS and CDR2 YYNGEE. The ends were cut back, 4 bases at V and 2 bases at J, with 12 bases in the middle. The CDR3 extends over 14 amino acids. As DNA, the CDR3 is TGTGCCAGCAGCAGGCGACAGTCACAAGAGACCCAGTACTTC. This gives the protein CASSRRQSQETQYF.

The chain carries TRBV6-4 and TRBJ2-2; no clear D. The ends were cut back, 4 bases at V and 4 bases at J, with 4 bases in the middle. From germline, CDR1 is MRHNA and CDR2 SNTAGT. The CDR3 contains 12 residues. The CDR3 DNA sequence: TGTGCCAGCAGTGCAAGCACCGGGGAGCTGTTTTTT. Amino acids: CASSASTGELFF.

J is TRBJ1-1 and V is TRBV11-2; D is ambiguous. V shed 0 bases and J shed 6 bases, with 8 bases lying between them. The CDR3 extends over 13 amino acids. CDR1 and CDR2 (germline): SGHAT, FQNNGV. This chain's CDR3 is CASSLDRSPEAFF. The CDR3, as DNA: TGTGCCAGCAGCTTAGATCGGTCGCCTGAAGCTTTCTTT.

The V and J genes are TRBV6-1 and TRBJ2-7, with 11 bases fitting TRBD1. The germline gives CDR1 MNHNS, CDR2 SASEGT. With V trimmed by 3 bases and J by 9 bases, 4 bases remained unmatched. The CDR3 length is 13 residues. The DNA of the CDR3 is TGTGCCAGCAGTGAGGACAGGGGGCGTTGGCAGTACTTC. Translation gives CASSEDRGRWQYF.

This clone has just a few counts. V usage is TRBV30 and J usage is TRBJ2-3, with unresolved D. There are 12 residues in the CDR3. The V end was cut by 3 bases, the J end by 5 bases, with 9 bases between. CDR1 is GTSNPN and CDR2 is SVGIG in the germline V gene (reference sequence). This chain's CDR3 is CAWSFEGDTQYF. The CDR3 nucleotides read TGTGCCTGGAGCTTCGAAGGAGATACGCAGTATTTT.

The rearrangement uses TRBV19 and TRBJ1-4, with a possible D match to TRBD1 (6 bases). The germline gives CDR1 LNHDA, CDR2 SQIVND (reference sequence). Trimming removed 2 bases at V and 6 bases at J, with 10 bases between. The CDR3 totals 14 residues. The CDR3 bases are TGTGCCAGTAGTATATTTGGGGGCGATGAAAAACTGTTTTTT. Amino acids: CASSIFGGDEKLFF.

V usage is TRBV28 and J usage is TRBJ2-2; D possibly corresponds to TRBD1 (6 bases). The CDR3 covers 14 residues. The V end lost 4 bases, the J end lost 7 bases, and 13 bases lay between the germline ends. CDR1 and CDR2 from the germline V gene are MDHEN and SYDVKM. CDR3 coding DNA: TGTGCCAGCAGTTCCCCCAGGGGTGGCGGGGAGCTGTTTTTT. It is translated as CASSSPRGGGELFF.

The chain recombines TRBV5-6 with TRBJ2-7; 12 nucleotides line up with TRBD2. Per germline, CDR1 SGHDT and CDR2 YYEEEE. Trimming took 1 base from V and 7 from J; bases not matched to a gene: 9. This CDR3 is 16 amino acids long. For the CDR3, the DNA is TGTGCCAGCAGCTTGCTTAGACTAGCGGGAGAGTATGAGCAGTACTTC. Its protein product is CASSLLRLAGEYEQYF.